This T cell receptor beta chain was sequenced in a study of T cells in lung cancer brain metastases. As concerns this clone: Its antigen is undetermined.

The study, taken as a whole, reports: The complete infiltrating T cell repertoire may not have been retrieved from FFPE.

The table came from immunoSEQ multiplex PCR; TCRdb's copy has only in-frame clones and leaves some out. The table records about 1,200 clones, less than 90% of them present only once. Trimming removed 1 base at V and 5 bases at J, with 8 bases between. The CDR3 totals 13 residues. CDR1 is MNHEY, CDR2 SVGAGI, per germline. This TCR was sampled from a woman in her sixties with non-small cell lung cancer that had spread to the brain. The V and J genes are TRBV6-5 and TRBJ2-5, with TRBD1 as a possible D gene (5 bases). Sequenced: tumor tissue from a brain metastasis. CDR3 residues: CASSYLGAETQYF. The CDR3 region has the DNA TGTGCCAGCAGTTACTTAGGGGCTGAGACCCAGTACTTC.